This T cell receptor beta chain emerged from a study of cytomegalovirus exposure and HLA in healthy donors. Overall study results and limits: It was only CMV serostatus that was available as immune exposure information. Overall, about 160 TCR beta chains were annotated as cytomegalovirus-associated. Some V segments could not be told apart, so they were left out, TRBV6-2 and TRBV6-3 among them.

Trimming cost V 6 bases and J 2 bases; bases outside gene matches: 9. Germline V gives CDR1 MNHEY, CDR2 SMNVEV (reference sequence). The CDR3 runs to 16 residues. This clone showed up just a few times. Its antigen is not identified. The PCR contained 60 Vbeta and 13 Jbeta primers. The protocol was immunoSEQ multiplex PCR, while the TCRdb copy is restricted to in-frame clones and leaves out a portion. The sample shows 50,000 or so clones, around 81% of them seen only once. The material sequenced was PBMCs. This TCR derives from a boy aged 5-17 years in good health and CMV-seropositive. The chain joins TRBV27 to TRBJ2-1; TRBD1 matches at 8 bases. The CDR3 coding sequence is TGTGCCAGCAGCTTGCTAGGGACAGGAACCTACAATGAGCAGTTCTTC. Its protein is CASSLLGTGTYNEQFF.